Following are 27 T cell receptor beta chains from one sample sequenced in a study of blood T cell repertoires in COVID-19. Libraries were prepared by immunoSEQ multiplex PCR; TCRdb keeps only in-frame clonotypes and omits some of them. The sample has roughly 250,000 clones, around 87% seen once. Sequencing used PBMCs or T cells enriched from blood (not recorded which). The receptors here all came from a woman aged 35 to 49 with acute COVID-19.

CDR3 loop: CASTPRGLADPRSYEQYF. CDR3 in DNA: TGTGCCAGCACCCCGAGGGGACTAGCGGACCCAAGATCCTACGAGCAGTACTTC. The chain couples TRBV5-4 to TRBJ2-7; 11 nucleotides agree with TRBD2. In germline, CDR1 is SGHNT, CDR2 YYREEE (reference sequence). This CDR3 has 18 amino acids. J gave up 1 base and V 6 bases, and 15 bases lay outside the gene matches.

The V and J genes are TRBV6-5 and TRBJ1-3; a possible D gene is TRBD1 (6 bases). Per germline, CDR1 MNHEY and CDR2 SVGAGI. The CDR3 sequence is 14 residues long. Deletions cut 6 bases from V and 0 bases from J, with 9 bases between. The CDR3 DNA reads TGTGCCAGCAGGAGGGGGAGCTCTGGAAACACCATATATTTT. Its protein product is CASRRGSSGNTIYF.

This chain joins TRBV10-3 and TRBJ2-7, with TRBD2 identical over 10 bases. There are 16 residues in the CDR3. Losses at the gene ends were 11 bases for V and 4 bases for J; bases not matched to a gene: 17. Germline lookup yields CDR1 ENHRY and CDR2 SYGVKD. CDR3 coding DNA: TGTGCCGTCCCCTGGGGTAGCGGGAGGATAGTTTACGAGCAGTACTTC. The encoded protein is CAVPWGSGRIVYEQYF.

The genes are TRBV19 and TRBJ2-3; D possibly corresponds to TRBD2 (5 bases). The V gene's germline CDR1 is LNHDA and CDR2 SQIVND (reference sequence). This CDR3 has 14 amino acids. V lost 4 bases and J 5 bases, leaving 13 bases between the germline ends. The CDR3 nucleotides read TGTGCCAGTAGTAAAAACCCTCGGGAAGATACGCAGTATTTT. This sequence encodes CASSKNPREDTQYF.

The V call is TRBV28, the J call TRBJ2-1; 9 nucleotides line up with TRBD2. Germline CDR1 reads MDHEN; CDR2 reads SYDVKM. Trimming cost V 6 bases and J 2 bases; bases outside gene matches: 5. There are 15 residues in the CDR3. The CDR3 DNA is TGTGCCAGCAGCCGAGGCGGGAGGGCCTACAATGAGCAGTTCTTC. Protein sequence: CASSRGGRAYNEQFF.

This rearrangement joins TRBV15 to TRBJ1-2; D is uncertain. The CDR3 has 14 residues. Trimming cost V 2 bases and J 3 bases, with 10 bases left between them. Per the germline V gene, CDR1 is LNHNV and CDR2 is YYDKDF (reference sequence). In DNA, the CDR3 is TGTGCCACCAGCAGACGAAGCGCAGACTATGGCTACACCTTC. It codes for CATSRRSADYGYTF.

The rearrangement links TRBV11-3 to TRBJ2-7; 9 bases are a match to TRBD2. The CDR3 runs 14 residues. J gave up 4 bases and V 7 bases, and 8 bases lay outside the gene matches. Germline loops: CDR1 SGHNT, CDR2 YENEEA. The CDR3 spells CASNLGLADYEQYF. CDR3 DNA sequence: TGTGCCAGCAATCTGGGACTAGCTGATTACGAGCAGTACTTC. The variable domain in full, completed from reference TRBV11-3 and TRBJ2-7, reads EAGVVQSPRYKIIEKKQPVAFWCNPISGHNTLYWYLQNLGQGPELLIRYENEEAVDDSQLPKDRFSAERLKGVDSTLKIQPAELGDSAVYLCASNLGLADYEQYFGPGTRLTVT.

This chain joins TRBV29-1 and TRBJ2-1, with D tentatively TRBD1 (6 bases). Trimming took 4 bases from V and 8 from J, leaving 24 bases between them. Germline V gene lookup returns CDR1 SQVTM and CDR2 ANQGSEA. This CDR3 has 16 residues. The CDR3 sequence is CSVGVGGVAVGDEQFF. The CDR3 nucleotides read TGCAGCGTTGGGGTTGGGGGCGTCGCTGTTGGTGATGAGCAGTTCTTC.

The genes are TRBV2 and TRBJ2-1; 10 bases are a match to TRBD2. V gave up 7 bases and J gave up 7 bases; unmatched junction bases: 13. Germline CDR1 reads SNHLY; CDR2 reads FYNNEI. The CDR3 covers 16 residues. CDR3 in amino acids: CASMPPASGRPNEQFF. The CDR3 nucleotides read TGTGCCAGCATGCCCCCGGCTAGCGGGAGACCTAATGAGCAGTTCTTC.

This chain's CDR3 is CASRWTGGNQPQHF. The CDR3 DNA reads as TGTGCCAGCAGATGGACAGGGGGCAATCAGCCCCAGCATTTT. The chain joins TRBV6-6 to TRBJ1-5; 9 bases align to TRBD1. After removal of 6 bases from V and 2 bases from J, the junction contained 2 bases not matched to a gene. This CDR3 spans 14 amino acids. Germline V lookup: CDR1 MNHNY, CDR2 SVGAGI (reference sequence).

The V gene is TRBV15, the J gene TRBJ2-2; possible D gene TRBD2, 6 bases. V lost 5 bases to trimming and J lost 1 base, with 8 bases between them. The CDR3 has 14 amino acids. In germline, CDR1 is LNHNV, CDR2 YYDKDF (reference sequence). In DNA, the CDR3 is TGTGCCACCAGCGCCGGGGGGAACACCGGGGAGCTGTTTTTT. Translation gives CATSAGGNTGELFF. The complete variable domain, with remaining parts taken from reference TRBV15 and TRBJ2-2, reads DAMVIQNPRYQVTQFGKPVTLSCSQTLNHNVMYWYQQKSSQAPKLLFHYYDKDFNNEADTPDNFQSRRPNTSFCFLDIRSPGLGDTAMYLCATSAGGNTGELFFGEGSRLTVL.

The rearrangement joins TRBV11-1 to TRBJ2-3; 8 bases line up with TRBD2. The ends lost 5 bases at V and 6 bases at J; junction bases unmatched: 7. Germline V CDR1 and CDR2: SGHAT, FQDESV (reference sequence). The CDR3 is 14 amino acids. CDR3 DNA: TGTGCCAGCAGCAAGACTAGCGCCTACGATACGCAGTATTTT. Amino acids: CASSKTSAYDTQYF.

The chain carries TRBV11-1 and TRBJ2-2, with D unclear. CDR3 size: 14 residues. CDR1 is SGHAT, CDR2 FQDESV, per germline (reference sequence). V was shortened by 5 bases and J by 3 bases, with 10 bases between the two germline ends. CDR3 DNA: TGTGCCAGCAGCACTCCTAACTACACCGGGGAGCTGTTTTTT. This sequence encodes CASSTPNYTGELFF.

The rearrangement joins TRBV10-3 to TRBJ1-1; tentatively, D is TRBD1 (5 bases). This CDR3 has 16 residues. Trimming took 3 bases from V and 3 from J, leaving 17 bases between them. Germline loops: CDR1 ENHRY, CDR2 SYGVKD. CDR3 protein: CAISDWSGGIHTEAFF. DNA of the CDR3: TGTGCCATCAGTGACTGGTCCGGGGGTATTCACACTGAAGCTTTCTTT.

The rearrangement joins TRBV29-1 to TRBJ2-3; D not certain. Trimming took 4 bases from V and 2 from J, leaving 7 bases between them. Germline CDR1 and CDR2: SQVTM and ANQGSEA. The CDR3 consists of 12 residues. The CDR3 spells CSVGRHTDTQYF. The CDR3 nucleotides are TGCAGCGTTGGGCGGCACACAGATACGCAGTATTTT.

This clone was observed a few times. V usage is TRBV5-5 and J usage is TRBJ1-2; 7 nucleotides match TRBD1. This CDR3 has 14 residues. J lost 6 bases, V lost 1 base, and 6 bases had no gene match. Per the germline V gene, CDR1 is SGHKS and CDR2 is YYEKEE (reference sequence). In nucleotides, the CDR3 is TGTGCCAGCAGCTTGTCCGCGACAGGGAATGGCTACACCTTC. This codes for CASSLSATGNGYTF.

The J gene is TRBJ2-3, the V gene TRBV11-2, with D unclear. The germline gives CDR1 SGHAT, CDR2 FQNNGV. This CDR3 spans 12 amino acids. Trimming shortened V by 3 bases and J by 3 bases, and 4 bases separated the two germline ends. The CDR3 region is CASSFQTDTQYF. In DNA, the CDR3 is TGTGCCAGCAGCTTCCAGACAGATACGCAGTATTTT.

CDR3 sequence reads: CATSDLRTEADTQYF. CDR3 DNA sequence: TGTGCCACCAGTGACCTTAGGACAGAGGCAGATACGCAGTATTTT. The V gene is TRBV24-1, the J gene TRBJ2-3, with a weak D call TRBD1 (6 bases). CDR1 and CDR2 (germline): KGHDR, SFDVKD. The CDR3 has 15 amino acids. Trimming cost V 4 bases and J 4 bases, with 14 bases left between them.

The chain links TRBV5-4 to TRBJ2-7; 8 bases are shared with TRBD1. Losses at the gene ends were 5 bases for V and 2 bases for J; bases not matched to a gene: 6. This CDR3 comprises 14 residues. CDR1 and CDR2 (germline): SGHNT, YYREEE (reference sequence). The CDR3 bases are TGTGCCAGCAGTAAGGGACAGGAGACCTACGAGCAGTACTTC. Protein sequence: CASSKGQETYEQYF.

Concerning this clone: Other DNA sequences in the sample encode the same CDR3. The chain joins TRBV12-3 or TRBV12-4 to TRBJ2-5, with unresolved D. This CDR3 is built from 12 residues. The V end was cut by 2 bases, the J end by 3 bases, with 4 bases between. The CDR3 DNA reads TGTGCCAGCAGTTTACGGGAAGAGACCCAGTACTTC. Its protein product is CASSLREETQYF.

In nucleotides, the CDR3 is TGTGCCAGCAGCCAAGTCCCACAGACAGGACTCTACGAGCAGTACTTC. It specifies CASSQVPQTGLYEQYF. The gene calls are TRBV3-1 (or the pseudogene TRBV3-2) and TRBJ2-7, with a weak D call TRBD1 (6 bases). V shed 1 base and J shed 3 bases, with 16 bases lying between them. Germline CDR1 LGHDT, CDR2 YNNKEL (reference sequence). The CDR3 has 16 residues.

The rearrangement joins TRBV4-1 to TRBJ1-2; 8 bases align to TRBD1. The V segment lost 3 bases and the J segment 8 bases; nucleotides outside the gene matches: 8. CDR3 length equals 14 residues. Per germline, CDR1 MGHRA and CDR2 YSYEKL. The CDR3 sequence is CASSHGGQGGGYTF. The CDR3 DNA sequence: TGCGCCAGCAGCCACGGTGGACAGGGAGGCGGCTACACCTTC.

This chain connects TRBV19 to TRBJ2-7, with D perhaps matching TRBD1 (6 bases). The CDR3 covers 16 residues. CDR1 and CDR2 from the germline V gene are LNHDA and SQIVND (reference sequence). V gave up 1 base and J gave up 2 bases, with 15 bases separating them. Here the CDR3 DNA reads TGTGCCAGTAGTATAGGCCCCACAGGGACCCCCTACGAGCAGTACTTC. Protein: CASSIGPTGTPYEQYF.

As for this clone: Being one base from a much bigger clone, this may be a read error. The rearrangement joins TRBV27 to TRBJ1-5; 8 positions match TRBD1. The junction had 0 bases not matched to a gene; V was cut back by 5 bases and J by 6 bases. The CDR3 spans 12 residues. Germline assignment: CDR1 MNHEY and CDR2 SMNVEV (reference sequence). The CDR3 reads CASSDRGQPQHF. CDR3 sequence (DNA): TGTGCCAGCAGTGACAGGGGTCAGCCCCAGCATTTT.

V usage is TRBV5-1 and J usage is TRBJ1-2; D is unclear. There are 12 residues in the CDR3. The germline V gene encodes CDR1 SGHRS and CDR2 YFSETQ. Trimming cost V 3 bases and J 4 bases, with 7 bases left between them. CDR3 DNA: TGCGCCAGCAGCTCCGGCGGCTATGGCTACACCTTC. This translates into CASSSGGYGYTF.

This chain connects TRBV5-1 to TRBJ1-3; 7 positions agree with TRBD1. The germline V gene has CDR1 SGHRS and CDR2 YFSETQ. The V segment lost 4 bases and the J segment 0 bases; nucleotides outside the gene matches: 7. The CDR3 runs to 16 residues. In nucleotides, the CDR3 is TGCGCCAGCAGCCCTATCGGGACAGCCTCTGGAAACACCATATATTTT. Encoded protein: CASSPIGTASGNTIYF.

The CDR3 coding sequence is TGTGCCAGCAGTCCTGACAGGGGTTACGAGCAGTACTTC. Protein product: CASSPDRGYEQYF. The chain carries TRBV2 and TRBJ2-7; 8 nucleotides align to TRBD1. The germline V gene has CDR1 SNHLY and CDR2 FYNNEI. This CDR3 has 13 residues. Unmatched junction bases numbered 4, after V lost 5 bases and J lost 4 bases.